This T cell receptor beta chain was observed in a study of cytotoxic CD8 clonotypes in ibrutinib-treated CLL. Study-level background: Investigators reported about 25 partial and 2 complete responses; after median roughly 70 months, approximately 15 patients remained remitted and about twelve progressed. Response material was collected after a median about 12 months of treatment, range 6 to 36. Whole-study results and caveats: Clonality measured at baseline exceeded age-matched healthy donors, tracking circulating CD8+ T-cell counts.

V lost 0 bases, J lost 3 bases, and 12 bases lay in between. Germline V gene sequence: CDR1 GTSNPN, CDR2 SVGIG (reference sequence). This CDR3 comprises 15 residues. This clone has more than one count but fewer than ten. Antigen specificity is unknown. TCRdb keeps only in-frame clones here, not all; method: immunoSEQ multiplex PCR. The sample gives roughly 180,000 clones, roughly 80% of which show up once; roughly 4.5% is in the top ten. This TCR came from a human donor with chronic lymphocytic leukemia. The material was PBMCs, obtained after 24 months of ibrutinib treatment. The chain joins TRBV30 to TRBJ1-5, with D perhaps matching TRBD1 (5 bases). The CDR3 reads CAWSVPGTHNQPQHF. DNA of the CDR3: TGTGCCTGGAGTGTACCGGGGACCCACAATCAGCCCCAGCATTTT.